The 27 T cell receptor beta chains below all came from one sample that was sequenced in a study of blood T cell repertoires in COVID-19. Data came from immunoSEQ multiplex PCR; TCRdb stores just in-frame clones and leaves some out. The table records around 300,000 clones, 90% of them present only once. Sequenced sample: peripheral blood. The origin of the receptors is a woman between 25 and 40 years old with COVID-19, enrolled during active disease.

The V gene is TRBV4-1, the J gene TRBJ2-5, with 7 bases that match TRBD1. V trimming: 6 bases; J trimming: 4 bases; junction bases outside the gene matches: 11. Germline assignment: CDR1 MGHRA and CDR2 YSYEKL. The CDR3 runs to 15 residues. CDR3 region: CASSRDASGGETQYF. The CDR3 DNA is TGCGCCAGCAGTCGTGACGCCTCAGGGGGAGAGACCCAGTACTTC.

This clone was counted a single time. The chain has TRBV24-1 and TRBJ1-5, with D uncertain. V was trimmed by 4 bases and J by 4 bases, leaving 7 bases between them. CDR3 length: 13 residues. Germline V lookup: CDR1 KGHDR, CDR2 SFDVKD. CDR3 nucleotide sequence: TGTGCCACCAGTGAATACGGGAATCAGCCCCAGCATTTT. Its protein product is CATSEYGNQPQHF.

V gene TRBV25-1 combines with J gene TRBJ2-7; 8 bases are a match to TRBD1. This CDR3 has 13 residues. Looked up from germline, CDR1 is MGHDK and CDR2 is SYGVNS. V was pared by 4 bases and J by 5 bases, with 4 bases of the junction left unmatched. CDR3 amino acids: CASSGTGFHEQYF. CDR3 sequence (DNA): TGTGCCAGCAGTGGGACAGGGTTCCACGAGCAGTACTTC.

This sequence joins TRBV19 and TRBJ2-7; 7 bases line up with TRBD1. The CDR3 contains 16 residues. Germline lookup yields CDR1 LNHDA and CDR2 SQIVND (reference sequence). The V and J ends lost 0 bases and 1 base, in that order; junction bases with no gene match: 6. CDR3 in DNA: TGTGCCAGTAGTATAGATCCAAGGGACAGTTCCTACGAGCAGTACTTC. Its protein product is CASSIDPRDSSYEQYF.

V is TRBV4-1 and J is TRBJ2-5, with TRBD1 matching 10 bases. The V gene end was trimmed by 1 base and the J gene end by 3 bases; junction bases not matched to a gene: 5. There are 16 residues in the CDR3. The germline V gene has CDR1 MGHRA and CDR2 YSYEKL. The CDR3 DNA follows: TGCGCCAGCAGCCAAGGCGTGGGGACAGGGGAAGAGACCCAGTACTTC. This codes for CASSQGVGTGEETQYF.

The chain links TRBV6-5 to TRBJ1-2; TRBD1 is a possible D gene (5 bases). V lost 5 bases and J lost 8, with 15 bases in between. CDR3 size: 13 residues. Germline V gene lookup returns CDR1 MNHEY and CDR2 SVGAGI. The CDR3 spells CASSPSSWGGYTF. The CDR3 nucleotides read TGTGCCAGCAGTCCCTCGTCCTGGGGCGGCTACACCTTC.

This sequence joins TRBV5-1 and TRBJ2-5; D unresolved. V lost 1 base, J lost 4 bases, and 5 bases lay in between. CDR3 length equals 12 residues. Germline V lookup: CDR1 SGHRS, CDR2 YFSETQ. The CDR3: CASSLTRETQYF. The CDR3 DNA reads as TGCGCCAGCAGCTTGACCAGAGAGACCCAGTACTTC.

This clone was observed once. The chain links TRBV7-9 to TRBJ2-1; 8 positions agree with TRBD2. The CDR3 consists of 16 residues. With 6 bases clipped from V and 4 bases from J, the junction kept 11 bases outside the gene matches. Germline loops: CDR1 SEHNR, CDR2 FQNEAQ (reference sequence). CDR3 sequence reads: CASSPETGGPYNEQFF. The CDR3 DNA is TGTGCCAGCAGTCCGGAAACGGGAGGGCCATACAATGAGCAGTTCTTC.

The chain links TRBV6-2 or TRBV6-3 to TRBJ2-1; the match to TRBD2 covers 12 bases. Germline V gives CDR1 MNHEY, CDR2 SVGEGT. The CDR3 consists of 13 residues. Trimming cost V 5 bases and J 14 bases; bases outside gene matches: 7. The CDR3: CASSTASGRAKFF. DNA for the CDR3: TGTGCCAGCAGTACCGCTAGCGGGAGGGCTAAGTTCTTC.

J is TRBJ2-7 and V is TRBV7-9, with D tentatively TRBD2 (6 bases). Germline V CDR1 and CDR2: SEHNR, FQNEAQ (reference sequence). The length of the CDR3 is 14 residues. V lost 2 bases to trimming and J lost 0 bases, with 8 bases between them. DNA of the CDR3: TGTGCCAGCAGCTTAACTAGCTACTCCTACGAGCAGTACTTC. This codes for CASSLTSYSYEQYF.

The CDR3 loop is CASSLARDSPLHF. Here the CDR3 DNA reads TGTGCCAGCAGTTTAGCGCGAGATTCACCCCTCCACTTT. The V gene is TRBV12-3 or TRBV12-4, the J gene TRBJ1-6, with unresolved D. This CDR3 contains 13 residues. The ends were cut back, 0 bases at V and 8 bases at J, with 5 bases in the middle.

The chain is built from TRBV28 and TRBJ1-2, with D possibly being TRBD1 (5 bases). Per the germline V gene, CDR1 is MDHEN and CDR2 is SYDVKM. V dropped 3 bases and J dropped 7 bases, with 18 bases sitting between them. The CDR3 extends over 15 amino acids. The CDR3 loop is CASSFAPGRGFGYTF. CDR3 nucleotides: TGTGCCAGCAGTTTCGCCCCAGGGAGGGGTTTTGGCTACACCTTC.

The rearrangement joins TRBV5-1 to TRBJ1-4, with TRBD1 as a possible D gene (5 bases). The V end was cut by 6 bases, the J end by 4 bases, with 13 bases between. Germline V gives CDR1 SGHRS, CDR2 YFSETQ. CDR3 length: 14 amino acids. The CDR3 spells CASKPDTNNEKLFF. The CDR3 DNA is TGCGCCAGCAAGCCGGACACCAATAATGAAAAACTGTTTTTT. Complete variable domain (other parts from reference TRBV5-1 and TRBJ1-4): KAGVTQTPRYLIKTRGQQVTLSCSPISGHRSVSWYQQTPGQGLQFLFEYFSETQRNKGNFPGRFSGRQFSNSRSEMNVSTLELGDSALYLCASKPDTNNEKLFFGSGTQLSVL.

In this sample, this clone turned up once. J is TRBJ2-3 and V is TRBV7-2, with D uncertain. Trimming removed 3 bases from V and 4 bases from J, with 11 bases in between. The CDR3 has 14 residues. Germline V lookup: CDR1 SGHTA, CDR2 FQGNSA. This CDR3 reads CASSFVSAPDTQYF. Written as DNA, the CDR3 is TGTGCCAGCAGCTTTGTCAGCGCCCCAGATACGCAGTATTTT.

This sequence joins TRBV29-1 and TRBJ1-2; possibly TRBD1 for D (5 bases). The V end lost 4 bases, the J end lost 6 bases, and 12 bases lay between the germline ends. The CDR3 has 12 amino acids. The germline gives CDR1 SQVTM, CDR2 ANQGSEA. The CDR3 DNA reads as TGCAGCGTTGTTAGGGGATCCAATGGCTACACCTTC. Translation gives CSVVRGSNGYTF. The variable domain in full, completed from reference TRBV29-1 and TRBJ1-2, reads SAVISQKPSRDICQRGTSLTIQCQVDSQVTMMFWYRQQPGQSLTLIATANQGSEATYESGFVIDKFPISRPNLTFSTLTVSNMSPEDSSIYLCSVVRGSNGYTFGSGTRLTVV.

This chain links TRBV6-5 with TRBJ2-2, with D maybe TRBD1 (5 bases). Germline V CDR1 and CDR2: MNHEY, SVGAGI. Trimming shortened V by 7 bases and J by 6 bases, and 15 bases separated the two germline ends. This CDR3 has 14 residues. The CDR3 nucleotides read TGTGCCAGCACCGTGATGCAGGGCTCCGGGGAGCTGTTTTTT. It encodes CASTVMQGSGELFF.

The chain is built from TRBV2 and TRBJ2-2; 9 nucleotides line up with TRBD1. The CDR3 covers 13 residues. The V gene end was trimmed by 6 bases and the J gene end by 5 bases; junction bases not matched to a gene: 1. Germline-derived CDR1 and CDR2 are SNHLY and FYNNEI. CDR3 coding DNA: TGTGCCAGCAGGGGACAGGGTACCGGGGAGCTGTTTTTT. Protein sequence: CASRGQGTGELFF.

The rearrangement uses TRBV3-1 (or the pseudogene TRBV3-2) and TRBJ2-3; D may be TRBD2 (6 bases). V lost 4 bases and J lost 4, with 15 bases in between. Looked up from germline, CDR1 is LGHDT and CDR2 is YNNKEL (reference sequence). The CDR3 is 15 residues long. The CDR3 nucleotides are TGTGCCAGCAGCCTAGTTCGCGGGACCTCAGATACGCAGTATTTT. As protein: CASSLVRGTSDTQYF.

The chain couples TRBV9 to TRBJ2-1, with 7 bases that match TRBD2. Germline CDR1 is SGDLS and CDR2 is YYNGEE. V lost 0 bases to trimming and J lost 9 bases; unmatched junction nucleotides: 3. CDR3 length equals 13 residues. Here the CDR3 DNA reads TGTGCCAGCAGCGTAGGGGACTATAGTGAGCAGTTCTTC. It is translated as CASSVGDYSEQFF.

The J gene is TRBJ2-7, the V gene TRBV27, with 7 bases fitting TRBD2. The trim removed 6 bases at V and 2 bases at J, leaving 10 bases unmatched. Germline lookup yields CDR1 MNHEY and CDR2 SMNVEV (reference sequence). CDR3 length: 15 residues. CDR3 in DNA: TGTGCCAGCAGGCTCGCATCTAGCGGACCCTACGAGCAGTACTTC. This codes for CASRLASSGPYEQYF.

Details on this clone: Germline is not matched at one junction end, which may reflect a read error. The chain combines TRBV28 with TRBJ2-7, with a tentative D call TRBD1 (6 bases). The CDR3 consists of 16 residues. Germline V gene sequence: CDR1 MDHEN, CDR2 SYDVKM. The chain's CDR3 is CASRLSRGRAFYEQYF. The CDR3 coding sequence is TGTGCCAGCAGGTTATCCAGGGGCCGAGCCTTCTACGAGCAGTACTTC.

This sequence joins TRBV28 and TRBJ1-6; maybe TRBD1 (6 bases). Germline V lookup: CDR1 MDHEN, CDR2 SYDVKM. Trimming stripped 3 bases from V and 6 bases from J, with 12 bases between. This CDR3 has 15 amino acids. The CDR3 DNA follows: TGTGCCAGCAGTTTCCCAACAGGGATTAATTCACCCCTCCACTTT. Residues: CASSFPTGINSPLHF.

V gene TRBV2 combines with J gene TRBJ2-3; D possibly corresponds to TRBD2 (6 bases). With 3 bases removed from V and 2 bases from J, the gap between germline ends came to 9 bases. Germline lookup yields CDR1 SNHLY and CDR2 FYNNEI. This CDR3 is built from 14 residues. CDR3 bases: TGTGCCAGCAGTGACCTAGCGATCACAGATACGCAGTATTTT. This translates into CASSDLAITDTQYF.

This clone was detected once. The chain combines TRBV24-1 with TRBJ2-3; D may be TRBD1 (5 bases). The CDR3 loop spans 15 amino acids. Trimming shortened V by 9 bases and J by 6 bases, and 21 bases separated the two germline ends. Germline CDR1 is KGHDR and CDR2 is SFDVKD. For the CDR3, the DNA is TGTGCCACCCCGAGTCCGACAGAGGATTGCGATACGCAGTATTTT. It yields the protein CATPSPTEDCDTQYF.

The CDR3 sequence is CASSPGRLAGGHEQFF. The CDR3 DNA follows: TGTGCCAGCAGTCCCGGACGACTAGCGGGAGGCCATGAGCAGTTCTTC. This rearrangement joins TRBV27 to TRBJ2-1; TRBD2 matches at 13 bases. This CDR3 spans 16 amino acids. J gave up 8 bases and V 5 bases, and 9 bases lay outside the gene matches. Germline lookup yields CDR1 MNHEY and CDR2 SMNVEV (reference sequence).

The chain uses TRBV5-1 and TRBJ2-7; the D gene is possibly TRBD1 (5 bases). Germline V CDR1 and CDR2: SGHRS, YFSETQ. V was cut by 6 bases and J by 0 bases, with 10 bases left in between. The CDR3 covers 13 residues. The CDR3 loop is CASNAGPSYEQYF. The CDR3 DNA is TGCGCCAGCAATGCAGGGCCCTCCTACGAGCAGTACTTC. Filled out from reference TRBV5-1 and TRBJ2-7, the complete variable domain reads KAGVTQTPRYLIKTRGQQVTLSCSPISGHRSVSWYQQTPGQGLQFLFEYFSETQRNKGNFPGRFSGRQFSNSRSEMNVSTLELGDSALYLCASNAGPSYEQYFGPGTRLTVT.

The gene calls are TRBV27 and TRBJ1-3; 8 bases are a match to TRBD1. The V segment lost 7 bases and the J segment 2 bases; nucleotides outside the gene matches: 7. This CDR3 contains 15 residues. Germline loops: CDR1 MNHEY, CDR2 SMNVEV (reference sequence). CDR3 nucleotide sequence: TGTGCCAGCAACGCGCAGGGGGCAGCTGGAAACACCATATATTTT. Protein sequence: CASNAQGAAGNTIYF.